What follows is one T cell receptor (beta chain) and its context. Antigen specificity is unknown. Every bit of the isolated RNA underwent reverse transcription, so sequencing read expressed TCRB transcripts. TCRdb keeps only in-frame clones here, not all; method: immunoSEQ multiplex PCR. The table lists hundreds of thousands of clones, roughly 13% of them singletons. This entry comes from a study of beta chain features in type 1 diabetes. Study-wide results and limits: Moderate yet significant TCRB CDR3 shortening was seen in Type 1 diabetes patients in all four CD4+ subsets.

The CDR3 is 12 amino acids. V lost 1 base and J 5 bases, leaving 8 bases between the germline ends. CDR1 and CDR2 from the germline V gene are GTSNPN and SVGIG (reference sequence). Staining for CD45RO/CCR7/CD25/CD127/CD95/CD27 allowed sorting of CD4+ naive, central memory, regulatory and stem cell-like memory cells. Sequencing input: naive CD4+ T cells from blood. This TCR derives from a man between 18 and 29 years old with type 1 diabetes. The chain has TRBV30 and TRBJ2-5; possibly TRBD1 for D (5 bases). The CDR3, as DNA: TGTGCCTGGAGTGAAGGGGCCGAGACCCAGTACTTC. Its translation is CAWSEGAETQYF.